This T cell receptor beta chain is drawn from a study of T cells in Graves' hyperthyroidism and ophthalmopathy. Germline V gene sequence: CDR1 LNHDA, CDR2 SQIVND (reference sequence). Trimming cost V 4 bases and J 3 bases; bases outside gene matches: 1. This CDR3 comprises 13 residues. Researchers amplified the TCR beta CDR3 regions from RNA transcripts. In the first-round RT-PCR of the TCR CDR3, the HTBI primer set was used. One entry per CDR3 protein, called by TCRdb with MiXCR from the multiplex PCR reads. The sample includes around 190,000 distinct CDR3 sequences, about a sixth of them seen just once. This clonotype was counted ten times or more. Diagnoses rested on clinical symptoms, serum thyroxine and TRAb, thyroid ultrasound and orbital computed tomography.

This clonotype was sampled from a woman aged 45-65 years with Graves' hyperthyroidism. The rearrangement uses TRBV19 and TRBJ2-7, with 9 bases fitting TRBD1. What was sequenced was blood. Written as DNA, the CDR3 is TGTGCCAGTAGTAGGGGACAGGGCTACGAGCAGTACTTC. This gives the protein CASSRGQGYEQYF.